The 3 T cell receptor beta chains in this list originate from one sample, sequenced in a study of a mutant IDH1 vaccine in newly diagnosed glioma. Time point given: week 35, safety follow-up. In the vaccine, a single dose held 300 ug of the mutant IDH1 20-mer peptide, along with topical imiquimod. Which antigens these TCRs recognize remains unknown. Produced via immunoSEQ multiplex PCR; TCRdb's table is partial and in-frame only. The data hold over 45,000 clones, with about 79% observed a single time. This material consisted of PBMCs, taken from a glioma patient whose treatment included an IDH1 peptide vaccine. These receptors all stem from a man aged 40-49 years with glioma.

This chain connects TRBV4-3 to TRBJ2-6; no definite D call. Trimming took off 0 bases at V and 0 bases at J, with 3 bases between the two ends. Per germline, CDR1 LGHNA and CDR2 YSLEER. The CDR3 spans 15 residues. The CDR3, as DNA: TGCGCCAGCAGCCAAGACAACTCTGGGGCCAACGTCCTGACTTTC. It encodes CASSQDNSGANVLTF.

This clone was recorded a few times. The V call is TRBV6-5, the J call TRBJ1-3; TRBD1 matches 7 bases. This CDR3 comprises 15 residues. The J segment lost 0 bases and the V segment lost 5 bases, leaving 4 bases of the junction unmatched. The germline V gene encodes CDR1 MNHEY and CDR2 SVGAGI. The CDR3 DNA follows: TGTGCCAGCAGTACCGACAGGGTCTCTGGAAACACCATATATTTT. Translated, it gives CASSTDRVSGNTIYF.

This sequence joins TRBV11-2 and TRBJ2-1; TRBD2 might be the D (6 bases). V lost 4 bases and J 8 bases, leaving 18 bases between the germline ends. This CDR3 is 15 amino acids long. Germline values: CDR1 SGHAT, CDR2 FQNNGV. The CDR3 loop reads CASSSTPATRDEQFF. The DNA for the CDR3 is TGTGCCAGCAGCTCGACTCCCGCGACTAGGGATGAGCAGTTCTTC.